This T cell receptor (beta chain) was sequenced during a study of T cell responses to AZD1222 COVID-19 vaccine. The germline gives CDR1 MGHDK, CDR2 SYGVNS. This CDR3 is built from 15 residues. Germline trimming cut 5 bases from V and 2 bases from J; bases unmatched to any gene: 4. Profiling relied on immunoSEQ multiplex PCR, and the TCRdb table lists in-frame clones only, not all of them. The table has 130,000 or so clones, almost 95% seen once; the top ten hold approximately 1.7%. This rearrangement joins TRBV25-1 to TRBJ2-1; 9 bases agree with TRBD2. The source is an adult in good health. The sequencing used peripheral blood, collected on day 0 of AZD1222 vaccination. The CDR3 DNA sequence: TGTGCCAGCAGTACGGGACTAGCTCCCTACAATGAGCAGTTCTTC. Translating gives CASSTGLAPYNEQFF.